The T cell receptor (beta chain) described here comes from a study of blood T cell repertoires in COVID-19. The overall study: Whether acute or convalescent, the COVID-19 samples came from the United States, Italy and Spain.

This clone was detected only a few times. Original analysis: Reference gene primer amplification gave estimated nucleated cell counts. The table came from immunoSEQ multiplex PCR; TCRdb's copy has only in-frame clones and leaves some out. V, J and clone size reflect that table, while D and trimming were determined from the DNA. Among 330,000 or so clones listed, about 87% were seen once. Trimming cost V 2 bases and J 0 bases, with 13 bases left between them. Germline assignment: CDR1 SGHTA and CDR2 FQGNSA. This CDR3 comprises 17 residues. What was sequenced was peripheral blood. This TCR was sampled from a man aged 25-40 years with COVID-19, enrolled during active disease. V and J are TRBV7-2 and TRBJ2-2; D is uncertain. As DNA, the CDR3 is TGTGCCAGCAGCTTATCCCTAGTGAGCGCGAACACCGGGGAGCTGTTTTTT. Translation: CASSLSLVSANTGELFF.